One and the same sample provided the 11 T cell receptor beta chains below, sequenced in a study of cytomegalovirus exposure and HLA in healthy donors. This PCR relied on a set of 60 Vbeta primers and 13 Jbeta primers. Profiled with immunoSEQ multiplex PCR; TCRdb holds only in-frame clones, not every one. The repertoire holds about 130,000 clones, with approximately 74% as singletons. Sequences were obtained from PBMCs. These receptors all stem from a male donor in good health and CMV-seronegative.

J is TRBJ1-2 and V is TRBV7-2, with TRBD1 matching over 8 bases. The germline CDR1 and CDR2 sequences are SGHTA and FQGNSA. The CDR3 sequence is 13 residues long. Trimming at V came to 4 bases and at J to 8 bases, leaving 6 bases not matched to a gene. In nucleotides, the CDR3 is TGTGCCAGCAGCTCCGGACAGGGCCTGGGCTACACCTTC. It encodes CASSSGQGLGYTF.

The gene calls are TRBV4-1 and TRBJ2-5, with 7 bases aligning to TRBD2. CDR3 length equals 14 residues. Germline V lookup: CDR1 MGHRA, CDR2 YSYEKL. After removal of 3 bases from V and 3 bases from J, the junction contained 4 bases not matched to a gene. The CDR3 reads CASSQGLAEETQYF. The CDR3 DNA reads TGCGCCAGCAGCCAGGGGCTAGCGGAAGAGACCCAGTACTTC.

This clone occurred a few times. CDR3 nucleotide sequence: TGTGCCAGCAGTTATTCGCGGGCCTCAAACTATGGCTACACCTTC. Its protein product is CASSYSRASNYGYTF. The rearrangement uses TRBV6-5 and TRBJ1-2; D not resolved. The germline V gene encodes CDR1 MNHEY and CDR2 SVGAGI. The length of the CDR3 is 15 residues. V was pared by 3 bases and J by 2 bases, with 13 bases between.

The chain carries TRBV28 and TRBJ1-5; D ambiguous. Germline V gene lookup returns CDR1 MDHEN and CDR2 SYDVKM. V lost 6 bases, J lost 0 bases, and 6 bases lay in between. The CDR3 contains 13 residues. As DNA, the CDR3 is TGTGCCAGCAGCCGGAGTAGCAATCAGCCCCAGCATTTT. Translated: CASSRSSNQPQHF.

V is TRBV27 and J is TRBJ1-2, with TRBD1 identical over 7 bases. CDR1 is MNHEY and CDR2 is SMNVEV in the germline V gene (reference sequence). Trimming took 6 bases from V and 3 from J; bases not matched to a gene: 4. The CDR3 totals 13 residues. DNA of the CDR3: TGTGCCAGCAGAACCGACAGGGACTATGGCTACACCTTC. It encodes CASRTDRDYGYTF.

The V gene is TRBV5-4, the J gene TRBJ1-4, with TRBD1 matching over 7 bases. Germline lookup yields CDR1 SGHNT and CDR2 YYREEE (reference sequence). V dropped 1 base and J dropped 3; count of bases not matched to a gene: 6. CDR3 length equals 16 residues. This CDR3 is CASSLSLDRPNEKLFF. The CDR3 nucleotides are TGTGCCAGCAGCTTGAGTCTGGACAGGCCTAATGAAAAACTGTTTTTT.

The rearrangement links TRBV30 to TRBJ2-5; 9 bases fit TRBD2. V was pared by 1 base and J by 4 bases, with 4 bases of the junction left unmatched. This CDR3 has 14 amino acids. In germline, CDR1 is GTSNPN, CDR2 SVGIG (reference sequence). CDR3 amino acids: CAWSALAGRETQYF. CDR3 sequence (DNA): TGTGCCTGGAGTGCGCTAGCGGGGCGAGAGACCCAGTACTTC.

The J gene is TRBJ1-6, the V gene TRBV29-1, with TRBD1 matching over 11 bases. This CDR3 is 20 amino acids long. CDR1 is SQVTM and CDR2 is ANQGSEA in the germline V gene. The V segment lost 3 bases and the J segment 5 bases; nucleotides outside the gene matches: 18. The CDR3, as DNA: TGCAGCGTTGATGAGGTGGGCGGTGGGGACAGGGGGGCCCATAATTCACCCCTCCACTTT. Residues: CSVDEVGGGDRGAHNSPLHF.

The V gene is TRBV10-1, the J gene TRBJ2-7; tentatively, D is TRBD2 (5 bases). Per the germline V gene, CDR1 is WNHNN and CDR2 is SYGVQD (reference sequence). V was trimmed by 4 bases and J by 3 bases, leaving 13 bases between them. The CDR3 extends over 14 amino acids. The CDR3 DNA sequence: TGCGCCAGCAGTGTTCCGGGAAATTTCTACGAGCAGTACTTC. The encoded protein is CASSVPGNFYEQYF.

The chain recombines TRBV18 with TRBJ2-3; TRBD2 agrees at 13 bases. The germline CDR1 and CDR2 sequences are KGHSH and LQKENI. The V and J ends lost 5 bases and 4 bases, in that order; junction bases with no gene match: 9. The CDR3 is 17 amino acids. The CDR3 region has the DNA TGTGCCAGCTCAGATCGGACTAGCGGGAGTAGCTCAGATACGCAGTATTTT. This encodes CASSDRTSGSSSDTQYF. Combining the CDR3 with reference TRBV18 and TRBJ2-3 gives the whole variable domain NAGVMQNPRHLVRRRGQEARLRCSPMKGHSHVYWYRQLPEEGLKFMVYLQKENIIDESGMPKERFSAEFPKEGPSILRIQQVVRGDSAAYFCASSDRTSGSSSDTQYFGPGTRLTVL.

This chain links TRBV25-1 with TRBJ1-1; D possibly corresponds to TRBD1 (5 bases). Looked up from germline, CDR1 is MGHDK and CDR2 is SYGVNS. The CDR3 totals 13 residues. Trimming pared 4 bases from V and 4 bases from J, leaving 10 bases between. CDR3 in DNA: TGTGCCAGCAGTGGGAGGGGTTTCACTGAAGCTTTCTTT. Translating gives CASSGRGFTEAFF. The full variable domain, in which reference TRBV25-1 and TRBJ1-1 provide the parts outside the CDR3, is EADIYQTPRYLVIGTGKKITLECSQTMGHDKMYWYQQDPGMELHLIHYSYGVNSTEKGDLSSESTVSRIRTEHFPLTLESARPSHTSQYLCASSGRGFTEAFFGQGTRLTVV.